Shown below are 25 T cell receptor beta chains from a single sample sequenced in a study of T-cell reconstitution after alpha-beta-depleted transplantation in children. Unique molecular identifiers were built into the TCRbeta library. TCRdb re-called the PCR reads with MiXCR, one entry per CDR3 protein. The sample lists around 380,000 distinct CDR3 sequences, approximately 11% occurring once. Here the sequenced sample was PBMCs from the stem cell graft donor, taken from the stem cell graft. The receptors stem from a human donor who donated a stem cell graft to a child with acute myeloid leukemia.

The chain carries TRBV5-1 and TRBJ1-6; TRBD1 aligns across 8 bases. The CDR3 contains 18 residues. The junction had 12 bases not matched to a gene; V was cut back by 4 bases and J by 3 bases. In germline, CDR1 is SGHRS, CDR2 YFSETQ. CDR3 residues: CASSPGVDRGFYNSPLHF. Here the CDR3 DNA reads TGCGCCAGCAGCCCAGGGGTTGACAGGGGATTCTATAATTCACCCCTCCACTTT.

The chain is built from TRBV29-1 and TRBJ2-7, with TRBD1 identical over 8 bases. Germline values: CDR1 SQVTM, CDR2 ANQGSEA. Losses at the gene ends were 4 bases for V and 3 bases for J; bases not matched to a gene: 11. The length of the CDR3 is 15 residues. The CDR3 protein is CSVGSLRQGFYEQYF. Here the CDR3 DNA reads TGCAGCGTTGGAAGCTTGAGACAGGGGTTCTACGAGCAGTACTTC.

This clonotype has a count of ten or more. This rearrangement joins TRBV4-1 to TRBJ2-5; tentatively, D is TRBD1 (5 bases). The CDR3 is made up of 12 amino acids. Germline V gene lookup returns CDR1 MGHRA and CDR2 YSYEKL. Trimming removed 0 bases at V and 7 bases at J, with 6 bases between. CDR3 in amino acids: CASSQDRGTQYF. In nucleotides, the CDR3 is TGCGCCAGCAGCCAAGATAGGGGGACCCAGTACTTC.

Concerning this clonotype: At one end, the junction sequence differs from germline, possibly due to a read error. The chain links TRBV12-3 or TRBV12-4 to TRBJ2-2, with a possible D match to TRBD2 (5 bases). The CDR3 covers 13 residues. CDR3 residues: CATSLAQHGELFF. The CDR3, as DNA: TGTGCCACCAGTTTAGCGCAGCACGGGGAGCTGTTTTTT.

This clonotype came up many times. V and J are TRBV15 and TRBJ2-7, with 11 positions matching TRBD2. The CDR3 spans 17 residues. V lost 0 bases, J lost 6 bases, and 10 bases stayed unmatched. The V gene's germline CDR1 is LNHNV and CDR2 YYDKDF (reference sequence). The CDR3 DNA reads as TGTGCCACCAGCAGAGAATTCACGGGACTAGCGGTAGGCGAGCAGTACGTC. Translating gives CATSREFTGLAVGEQYV.

This clonotype has ten or more counts. CDR3 in DNA: TGTGCCAGCAGCTTAACGGGGTCTCTAAACTCCTACAATGAGCAGTTCTTC. Encoded protein: CASSLTGSLNSYNEQFF. The gene calls are TRBV7-3 and TRBJ2-1; the D is unclear. Per the germline V gene, CDR1 is SGHTA and CDR2 is FQGTGA. Trimming stripped 0 bases from V and 0 bases from J, with 12 bases between. The CDR3 totals 17 residues.

J is TRBJ1-1 and V is TRBV3-1; D is ambiguous. Trimming shortened V by 3 bases and J by 8 bases, and 7 bases separated the two germline ends. The CDR3 contains 11 residues. In germline, CDR1 is LGHDT, CDR2 YNNKEL (reference sequence). CDR3 nucleotide sequence: TGTGCCAGCAGCCAGGACGGCGAAGCTTTCTTT. It yields the protein CASSQDGEAFF.

The chain uses TRBV9 and TRBJ2-7; a possible D gene is TRBD2 (6 bases). Deletions cut 0 bases from V and 4 bases from J, with 20 bases between. Germline V gene data show CDR1 as SGDLS and CDR2 as YYNGEE. The CDR3 has 17 amino acids. This CDR3 reads CASSVDPGGGIVYEQYF. Here the CDR3 DNA reads TGTGCCAGCAGCGTAGACCCCGGCGGCGGGATAGTATACGAGCAGTACTTC.

This clonotype was detected only a few times. DNA for the CDR3: TGTGCCACCGAGGGGCAGGTCGACAATGGGGCGGGCTACGAGCAGTACGTC. Translated, it gives CATEGQVDNGAGYEQYV. This rearrangement joins TRBV10-3 to TRBJ2-7; tentatively, D is TRBD1 or TRBD2 (5 bases each). V was pared by 10 bases and J by 3 bases, with 28 bases between. Germline CDR1 reads ENHRY; CDR2 reads SYGVKD. The length of the CDR3 is 17 residues.

There are a few counts of this clonotype. The rearrangement uses TRBV5-1 and TRBJ1-1; unclear D gene. V lost 0 bases and J 6 bases, leaving 15 bases between the germline ends. Germline CDR1 and CDR2: SGHRS and YFSETQ. The CDR3 contains 15 residues. The CDR3 DNA is TGCGCCAGCAGCTTGGCGGGTGTGGGAGGTCCTGAAGCTTTCTTT. Translated, it gives CASSLAGVGGPEAFF.

This clonotype occurred many times. This chain connects TRBV7-2 to TRBJ2-1; D is possibly TRBD1 (6 bases). V lost 6 bases and J 4 bases, leaving 13 bases between the germline ends. Germline V CDR1 and CDR2: SGHTA, FQGNSA. This CDR3 spans 14 amino acids. The CDR3 loop is CASRTGTSYNEQFF. In DNA, the CDR3 is TGTGCCAGCAGAACCGGGACATCTTACAATGAGCAGTTCTTC.

This clonotype was counted at least ten times. J is TRBJ2-5 and V is TRBV6-5, with 7 bases that match TRBD2. Trimming removed 4 bases from V and 2 bases from J; junction bases left unmatched: 7. The CDR3 sequence is 15 residues long. The germline CDR1 and CDR2 sequences are MNHEY and SVGAGI. The CDR3 reads CASSSYAGVQETQYF. CDR3 nucleotide sequence: TGTGCCAGCAGTTCTTATGCGGGAGTGCAAGAGACCCAGTACTTC.

The genes are TRBV29-1 and TRBJ2-7; 10 bases match TRBD2. CDR3 length: 14 residues. CDR1 is SQVTM and CDR2 is ANQGSEA in the germline V gene. V lost 6 bases and J lost 5; bases outside the gene matches: 10. The CDR3 region is CSVASSGSYHEQYF. The CDR3 coding sequence is TGCAGCGTCGCCTCTAGCGGGAGTTACCACGAGCAGTACTTC.

This clonotype was observed many times. V gene TRBV20-1 combines with J gene TRBJ1-4; D is unresolved. Germline V gene data show CDR1 as DFQATT and CDR2 as SNEGSKA (reference sequence). Trimming stripped 1 base from V and 1 base from J, with 19 bases between. The CDR3 contains 18 residues. CDR3 coding DNA: TGCAGTGCTAGAGTGGCAGTCCACCTCCTGGGAACTAATGAAAAACTGTTTTTT. Its translation is CSARVAVHLLGTNEKLFF.

Worth noting for this clonotype: Relative to the germline gene, one junction end is altered; a read error may explain this. J is TRBJ2-1 and V is TRBV6-9; 11 positions match TRBD1. Germline V gives CDR1 MNHGY, CDR2 SVAAGI. This CDR3 region has 16 residues. CDR3 in amino acids: CASGYPWDRGKHEQFF. In DNA, the CDR3 is TGTGCCAGCGGTTATCCCTGGGACAGGGGGAAACATGAGCAGTTCTTC.

Many counts were recorded for this clonotype. The chain recombines TRBV6-1 with TRBJ2-5; D not certain. This CDR3 is 13 amino acids long. Between the trimmed V and J ends, which lost 5 bases and 5 bases, there was a span of 12 bases. Per the germline V gene, CDR1 is MNHNS and CDR2 is SASEGT. CDR3 DNA: TGTGCCAGCAGTCGATCCACCCAGGAGACCCAGTACTTC. Translating gives CASSRSTQETQYF.

This clonotype was observed many times. The gene calls are TRBV5-1 and TRBJ2-2; the D gene is possibly TRBD2 (6 bases). V shed 0 bases and J shed 1 base, with 7 bases lying between them. Germline V gene lookup returns CDR1 SGHRS and CDR2 YFSETQ. This CDR3 has 15 amino acids. CDR3 in amino acids: CASSLGAGNTGELFF. The CDR3 coding sequence is TGCGCCAGCAGCTTGGGAGCGGGGAACACCGGGGAGCTGTTTTTT.

This clonotype was seen a few times. The V gene is TRBV7-2, the J gene TRBJ2-3; D may be TRBD2 (7 bases). This CDR3 has 16 amino acids. The V end lost 5 bases, the J end lost 7 bases, and 22 bases lay between the germline ends. The germline V gene has CDR1 SGHTA and CDR2 FQGNSA. The CDR3 protein is CASSPVGGAVINTQYF. CDR3 DNA: TGTGCCAGCAGCCCCGTTGGGGGGGCAGTGATAAATACGCAGTATTTT.

Comments on this clonotype: At one of its ends the junction is not consistent with the germline gene, which may arise from a read error. The gene calls are TRBV20-1 and TRBJ2-1, with 9 bases fitting TRBD2. In germline, CDR1 is DFQATT, CDR2 SNEGSKA (reference sequence). This CDR3 comprises 19 residues. In DNA form, the CDR3 reads TGCTGTGCTAGAGCCAGCCCCAGAGCGGGAGGACGCTCCTACAATGAGCAGTTCTTC. Amino acid sequence: CCARASPRAGGRSYNEQFF.

This clonotype was counted many times. The gene calls are TRBV29-1 and TRBJ1-2; no reliable D call. The V end lost 0 bases, the J end lost 7 bases, and 12 bases lay between the germline ends. Per germline, CDR1 SQVTM and CDR2 ANQGSEA. The CDR3 is 13 amino acids. Here the CDR3 reads CSVEDGRAAGYTF. Written as DNA, the CDR3 is TGCAGCGTTGAAGATGGGAGGGCCGCTGGCTACACCTTC.

The table lists this clonotype with a count of one. A clone one base away is much larger, so this may be a read error. The chain carries TRBV5-1 and TRBJ2-2; unclear D gene. This CDR3 is 14 amino acids long. Trimming left V 2 bases short and J 1 base short, with 6 bases between. Germline CDR1 SGHRS, CDR2 YFSETQ. The CDR3 sequence: CASSFHGNTGELFF. The CDR3 DNA reads as TGCGCCAGCAGCTTCCATGGGAACACCGGGGAGCTGTTTTTT.

With regard to this clonotype: A read error may account for a junction end that differs from germline. The V call is TRBV5-1, the J call TRBJ2-7; no definite D call. The CDR3 consists of 13 residues. Germline V gene data show CDR1 as SGHRS and CDR2 as YFSETQ. The CDR3 loop reads CASSSFNAYEHYF. CDR3 sequence (DNA): TGCGCCAGCAGCTCCTTTAACGCCTACGAGCACTACTTC.

This clonotype was observed at least ten times. V usage is TRBV7-2 and J usage is TRBJ2-1; D gene unclear. Germline V gives CDR1 SGHTA, CDR2 FQGNSA. The CDR3 consists of 16 residues. V gave up 5 bases and J gave up 0 bases, with 14 bases separating them. The CDR3 DNA reads TGTGCCAGCAGCCTAAGGCCATTTAGCTCCTACAATGAGCAGTTCTTC. Translation gives CASSLRPFSSYNEQFF.

This clonotype has more than one count but fewer than ten. This rearrangement joins TRBV7-8 to TRBJ2-2; no firm D call. This CDR3 is 15 amino acids long. Germline CDR1 is SGHVS and CDR2 is FQNEAQ. Trimming left V 1 base short and J 2 bases short, with 8 bases between. The CDR3 DNA follows: TGTGCCAGCAGCTTAGATCAGAGAAACACCGGGGAGCTGTTTTTT. This codes for CASSLDQRNTGELFF.

This clonotype was detected a few times. V and J are TRBV10-3 and TRBJ1-2, with 8 nucleotides matching TRBD1. This CDR3 is built from 14 residues. Germline lookup yields CDR1 ENHRY and CDR2 SYGVKD. V was clipped by 6 bases and J by 2 bases; unmatched bases: 5. For the CDR3, the DNA is TGTGCCATCAGGGCTGGACAGGGAAACTATGGCTACACCTTC. The encoded protein is CAIRAGQGNYGYTF.